This T cell receptor (beta chain) comes out of a study of T cell changes during pregnancy in multiple sclerosis (dated by TCRdb to between 2018 and 2021). Background on the whole study: The study looked at changes in the T cell repertoire across pregnancy in women with multiple sclerosis.

Regarding this clone: Its specific antigen is unknown. The sample holds no much larger clone one base away, and base qualities are not on file.

The library was generated by the immunoSEQ multiplex PCR assay. This is the immuneACCESS table as TCRdb keeps it, with only in-frame sequences that have V and J called. A part of the clones is gone; compared with another copy, unresolved V genes explain less than half, and the rest is unexplained. Recorded for this sample are approximately 58,000 clones; approximately 92% of them occurred a single time. Of the sample, less than 3% falls within the top ten clones. Spanning cysteine to phenylalanine, the CDR3 consists of 13 amino acids. The CDR3 DNA has 39 bases and is translated from base 1. From a lookup of the germline V gene, CDR1 and CDR2 are SGHRS and YFSETQ. Trimming costs V 4 bases and J 6 bases, and their ends lie 13 bases apart.

This receptor was taken from a female donor in good health, enrolled as a control in a pregnancy study. The sequencing used peripheral blood, collected in the second trimester of pregnancy. Recombination connected TRBV5-1 to TRBJ1-1, with the identity of the D gene unclear. The CDR3 protein sequence reads: CASSPVRSPEAFF. The bases read TGCGCCAGCAGCCCGGTGAGGTCGCCTGAAGCTTTCTTT.